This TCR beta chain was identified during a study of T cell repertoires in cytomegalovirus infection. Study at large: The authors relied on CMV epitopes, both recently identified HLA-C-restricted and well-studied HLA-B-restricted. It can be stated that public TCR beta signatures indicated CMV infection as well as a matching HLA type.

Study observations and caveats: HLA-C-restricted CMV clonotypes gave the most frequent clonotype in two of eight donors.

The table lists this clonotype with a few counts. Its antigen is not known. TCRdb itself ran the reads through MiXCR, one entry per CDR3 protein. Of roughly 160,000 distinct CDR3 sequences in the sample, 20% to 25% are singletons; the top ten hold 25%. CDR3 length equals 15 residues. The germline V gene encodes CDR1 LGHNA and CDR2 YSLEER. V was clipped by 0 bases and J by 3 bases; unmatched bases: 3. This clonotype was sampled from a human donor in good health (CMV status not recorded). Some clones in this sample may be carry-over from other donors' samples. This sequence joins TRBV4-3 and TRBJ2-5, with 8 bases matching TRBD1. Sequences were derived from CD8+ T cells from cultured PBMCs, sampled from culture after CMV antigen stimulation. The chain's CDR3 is CASSQDRGQEETQYF. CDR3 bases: TGCGCCAGCAGCCAAGATAGGGGACAGGAAGAGACCCAGTACTTC.